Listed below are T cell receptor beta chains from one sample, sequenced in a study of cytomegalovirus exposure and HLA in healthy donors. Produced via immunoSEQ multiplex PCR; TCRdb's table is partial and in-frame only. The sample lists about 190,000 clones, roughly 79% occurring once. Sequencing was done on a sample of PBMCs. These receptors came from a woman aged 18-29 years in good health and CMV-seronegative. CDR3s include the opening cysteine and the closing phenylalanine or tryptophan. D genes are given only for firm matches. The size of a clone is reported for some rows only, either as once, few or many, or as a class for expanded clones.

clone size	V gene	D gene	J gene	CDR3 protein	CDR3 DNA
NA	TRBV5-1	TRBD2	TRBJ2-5	CASSSRTSGSRETQYF	TGCGCCAGCAGCTCGCGGACTAGCGGGAGTAGAGAGACCCAGTACTTC
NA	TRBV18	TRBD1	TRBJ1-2	CASSEGQGVSAYGYTF	TGTGCCAGCTCCGAAGGACAGGGGGTTTCTGCCTATGGCTACACCTTC
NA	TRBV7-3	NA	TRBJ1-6	CASSLSGIDNSPLHF	TGTGCCAGCAGCTTATCAGGGATCGATAATTCACCCCTCCACTTT
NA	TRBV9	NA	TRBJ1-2	CASSGLTRGGYGYTF	TGTGCCAGCAGCGGATTAACCCGCGGGGGATATGGCTACACCTTC
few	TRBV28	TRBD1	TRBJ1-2	CASSLTGGSYGYTF	TGTGCCAGCAGCCTTACAGGGGGAAGCTATGGCTACACCTTC
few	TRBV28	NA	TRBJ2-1	CASSSQGPQRFF	TGTGCCAGCAGTTCACAGGGTCCCCAAAGGTTCTTC
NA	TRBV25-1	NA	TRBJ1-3	CATQQLGLGGNTIYF	TGTGCCACACAGCAATTGGGTCTTGGTGGAAACACCATATATTTT
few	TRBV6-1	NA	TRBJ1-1	CASNQNLKDEAFF	TGTGCCAGCAACCAGAACCTGAAAGATGAAGCTTTCTTT
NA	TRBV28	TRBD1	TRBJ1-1	CASRARQGWDTEAFF	TGTGCCAGCAGAGCCCGACAGGGATGGGACACTGAAGCTTTCTTT
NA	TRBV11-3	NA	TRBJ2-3	CASSLGGGTDTQYF	TGTGCCAGCAGCTTAGGCGGAGGCACAGATACGCAGTATTTT
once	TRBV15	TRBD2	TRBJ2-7	CATSRGGGGRSYEQYF	TGTGCCACCAGCAGGGGGGGAGGCGGGAGGTCCTACGAGCAGTACTTC
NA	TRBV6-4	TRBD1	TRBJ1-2	CASSAGDRVKGYTF	TGTGCCAGCAGTGCAGGGGACAGGGTAAAAGGCTACACCTTC
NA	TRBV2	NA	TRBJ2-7	CASNSPETHSSYEQYF	TGTGCCAGCAACTCTCCGGAGACTCATAGCTCCTACGAGCAGTACTTC
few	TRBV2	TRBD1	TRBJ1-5	CASMVGTASNQPQHF	TGTGCCAGCATGGTCGGGACAGCTAGCAATCAGCCCCAGCATTTT
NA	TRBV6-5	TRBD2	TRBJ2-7	CASSYSQRGAYEQYF	TGTGCCAGCAGTTACTCGCAGCGGGGGGCCTACGAGCAGTACTTC